This T cell receptor (beta chain) was sequenced during a study of blood T cell repertoires in COVID-19. Germline CDR1 SNHLY, CDR2 FYNNEI. V lost 5 bases to trimming and J lost 3 bases; unmatched junction nucleotides: 12. This CDR3 spans 17 amino acids. Method: immunoSEQ multiplex PCR; TCRdb's copy keeps in-frame clones and lacks some. The sample shows 220,000 or so clones, around 90% of them seen only once. The sample taken for sequencing was peripheral blood. The TCR was taken from a man aged 60 to 69 who had recovered from COVID-19. The chain employs TRBV2 and TRBJ2-1; 8 bases fit TRBD2. The CDR3 DNA reads as TGTGCCAGCAGTTACGGACTAGCAGCTGGTAACTACAATGAGCAGTTCTTC. Amino acid sequence: CASSYGLAAGNYNEQFF.